These 11 T cell receptor beta chains were all obtained from the same sample, sequenced in a study of OX40 agonist ivuxolimab in advanced cancers. Some clones are missing from TCRdb's copy, which holds only in-frame ones; the method was immunoSEQ multiplex PCR. The sample gives 55,000 to 90,000 clones, roughly 80% of which show up once; 0.85% to 1.3% is in the top ten. The sample here was CD4+ or CD8+ T cells sorted from blood, taken in a trial of the OX40 agonist ivuxolimab. Receptor source: an adult with an advanced solid tumor such as melanoma, head and neck, liver or kidney cancer.

The chain employs TRBV4-1 and TRBJ2-6; no definite D call. CDR3 length equals 17 residues. V lost 4 bases and J lost 0, with 13 bases in between. Germline V gene sequence: CDR1 MGHRA, CDR2 YSYEKL. The CDR3 DNA reads TGCGCCAGCAGCCCGGCGCCTACGTCCTCTGGGGCCAACGTCCTGACTTTC. This codes for CASSPAPTSSGANVLTF.

The rearrangement joins TRBV14 to TRBJ2-7; D remains ambiguous. V lost 2 bases, J lost 1 base, and 9 bases lay in between. The CDR3 runs 14 residues. Per the germline V gene, CDR1 is SGHDN and CDR2 is FVKESK. CDR3 nucleotide sequence: TGTGCCAGCAGCCAATATAGGCGATCCTACGAGCAGTACTTC. It encodes CASSQYRRSYEQYF.

This sequence joins TRBV7-7 and TRBJ2-2; maybe TRBD2 (5 bases). This CDR3 is 13 amino acids long. Germline values: CDR1 SSHAT, CDR2 FNYEAQ (reference sequence). Trimming removed 2 bases from V and 7 bases from J, with 8 bases in between. The CDR3 DNA reads as TGTGCCAGCAGCTTAAAGGCGGGCGGGGAGCTGTTTTTT. As protein: CASSLKAGGELFF.

The V and J genes are TRBV7-6 and TRBJ1-1, with TRBD1 matching 7 bases. The CDR3 sequence is 12 residues long. Losses at the gene ends were 9 bases for V and 1 base for J; bases not matched to a gene: 2. In germline, CDR1 is SGHVS, CDR2 FNYEAQ. CDR3 sequence reads: CASSGGNTEAFF. The CDR3 nucleotides are TGTGCCAGTTCAGGGGGGAACACTGAAGCTTTCTTT.

This sequence joins TRBV11-3 and TRBJ2-5; D is unresolved. The CDR3 sequence is 14 residues long. Germline V gives CDR1 SGHNT, CDR2 YENEEA. V lost 0 bases and J lost 1, with 6 bases in between. CDR3 DNA: TGTGCCAGCAGCTTAGAGCGGAGCCAAGAGACCCAGTACTTC. Protein sequence: CASSLERSQETQYF.

The V gene is TRBV6-1, the J gene TRBJ1-6; tentative D call: TRBD1 (5 bases). Germline lookup yields CDR1 MNHNS and CDR2 SASEGT. Trimming removed 2 bases at V and 5 bases at J, with 10 bases between. The CDR3 loop spans 15 amino acids. The CDR3 region has the DNA TGTGCCAGCAGTGAACGGGGGTTCAATAATTCACCCCTCCACTTT. This gives the protein CASSERGFNNSPLHF.

The V call is TRBV7-9, the J call TRBJ1-2; TRBD1 matches at 9 bases. CDR3 length: 12 residues. Looked up from germline, CDR1 is SEHNR and CDR2 is FQNEAQ (reference sequence). Trimming removed 5 bases from V and 8 bases from J; junction bases left unmatched: 3. DNA for the CDR3: TGTGCCAGCAGCCGGACAGGGGACGGCTACACCTTC. Amino acids: CASSRTGDGYTF.

Comments on this clone: Other DNA sequences in this sample translate to the same CDR3. V gene TRBV23-1 combines with J gene TRBJ2-6; tentatively, D is TRBD2 (7 bases). TRBV23-1 is annotated as an ORF whose role is uncertain. This CDR3 contains 20 residues. The V end was cut by 3 bases, the J end by 0 bases, with 21 bases between. The CDR3 here is CASSHLGGRGIYSGANVLTF. CDR3 DNA sequence: TGCGCCAGCAGTCATCTGGGGGGGCGGGGGATTTACTCTGGGGCCAACGTCCTGACTTTC.

This clone was counted once. V usage is TRBV5-4 and J usage is TRBJ1-1, with a possible D match to TRBD1 (6 bases). V lost 5 bases to trimming and J lost 5 bases, with 16 bases between them. CDR1 and CDR2 (germline): SGHNT, YYREEE (reference sequence). CDR3 size: 14 residues. The CDR3 is CASRKGGVGTEAFF. The CDR3 nucleotides read TGTGCCAGCAGAAAAGGGGGTGTAGGTACTGAAGCTTTCTTT.

This clone was picked up a small number of times. The CDR3 reads CASRPGLARDEQFF. CDR3 coding DNA: TGTGCCAGCAGGCCCGGACTTGCCCGCGATGAGCAGTTCTTC. J is TRBJ2-1 and V is TRBV6-5, with D possibly being TRBD2 (5 bases). Germline V gene lookup returns CDR1 MNHEY and CDR2 SVGAGI. This CDR3 region has 14 residues. Trimming took 6 bases from V and 8 from J, leaving 17 bases between them.

The rearrangement joins TRBV7-9 to TRBJ1-5; the match to TRBD1 covers 7 bases. The V gene end was trimmed by 5 bases and the J gene end by 3 bases; junction bases not matched to a gene: 13. CDR1 is SEHNR, CDR2 FQNEAQ, per germline (reference sequence). The CDR3 runs to 17 residues. The CDR3 DNA is TGTGCCAGCAGCCCTATTCCTGGGGACAGCGACAATCAGCCCCAGCATTTT. This sequence encodes CASSPIPGDSDNQPQHF. Supplemented by reference TRBV7-9 and TRBJ1-5, the full variable domain reads DTGVSQNPRHKITKRGQNVTFRCDPISEHNRLYWYRQTLGQGPEFLTYFQNEAQLEKSRLLSDRFSAERPKGSFSTLEIQRTEQGDSAMYLCASSPIPGDSDNQPQHFGDGTRLSIL.